These 7 T cell receptor beta chains were sequenced from one sample in a study of T cells in Graves' hyperthyroidism and ophthalmopathy. Amplification targeted TCR beta CDR3 regions from RNA transcripts. A first-round RT-PCR of the TCR CDR3 used the HTBI primer set. TCRdb called the multiplex PCR reads again in MiXCR, with one record for every CDR3 protein. Of about 460,000 distinct CDR3 sequences listed, under 25% are singletons. Sequencing was performed on blood. These receptors all stem from a woman in her 70s with Graves' ophthalmopathy.

This clonotype appeared a few times. The V call is TRBV19, the J call TRBJ2-1, with TRBD2 identical over 7 bases. Germline assignment: CDR1 LNHDA and CDR2 SQIVND (reference sequence). V was pared by 8 bases and J by 4 bases, with 17 bases of the junction left unmatched. CDR3 length equals 17 residues. The CDR3: CASSGTMGGMLYNEQFF. CDR3 bases: TGTGCCAGTTCCGGGACTATGGGGGGAATGCTTTACAATGAGCAGTTCTTC.

V gene TRBV5-1 combines with J gene TRBJ2-7; D possibly uses TRBD1 or TRBD2 (7 bases each). Deletions cut 2 bases from V and 7 bases from J, with 13 bases between. This CDR3 is 13 amino acids long. Germline V lookup: CDR1 SGHRS, CDR2 YFSETQ. DNA of the CDR3: TGCGCCAGCAGCTTCGCCAGGGGGGGAGAGCAGTACTTC. Translation: CASSFARGGEQYF.

This chain's CDR3 is CASSSTLNSYNEQFF. DNA for the CDR3: TGCGCCAGCAGCTCTACGTTAAACTCCTACAATGAGCAGTTCTTC. This chain joins TRBV5-1 and TRBJ2-1; D gene unclear. Germline V gene sequence: CDR1 SGHRS, CDR2 YFSETQ. The CDR3 runs 15 residues. V was cut by 3 bases and J by 0 bases, with 10 bases left in between. Using reference TRBV5-1 and TRBJ2-1 for the parts outside the CDR3, the full variable domain is KAGVTQTPRYLIKTRGQQVTLSCSPISGHRSVSWYQQTPGQGLQFLFEYFSETQRNKGNFPGRFSGRQFSNSRSEMNVSTLELGDSALYLCASSSTLNSYNEQFFGPGTRLTVL.

This clonotype was recorded many times. The V gene is TRBV30, the J gene TRBJ1-1; unclear D gene. Germline CDR1 is GTSNPN and CDR2 is SVGIG (reference sequence). The CDR3 consists of 13 residues. Trimming pared 0 bases from V and 1 base from J, leaving 6 bases between. CDR3 sequence: CAWSVRGNTEAFF. The CDR3 DNA reads TGTGCCTGGAGTGTACGGGGGAACACTGAAGCTTTCTTT.

The chain has TRBV30 and TRBJ1-4; maybe TRBD1 (5 bases). The CDR3 loop spans 15 amino acids. The V end was cut by 3 bases, the J end by 7 bases, with 18 bases between. CDR1 and CDR2 from the germline V gene are GTSNPN and SVGIG (reference sequence). DNA of the CDR3: TGTGCCTGGAGCCCACGGGGCCGTGAGGGTGAAAAACTGTTTTTT. Amino acids: CAWSPRGREGEKLFF.

The V and J genes are TRBV2 and TRBJ1-2; TRBD1 matches at 8 bases. Germline loops: CDR1 SNHLY, CDR2 FYNNEI. With 6 bases clipped from V and 4 bases from J, the junction kept 4 bases outside the gene matches. The CDR3 runs 13 residues. The CDR3 bases are TGTGCCAGCAGAGGGGACAGGAGCTATGGCTACACCTTC. It codes for CASRGDRSYGYTF. Full variable domain (outside the CDR3, taken from reference TRBV2 and TRBJ1-2): EPEVTQTPSHQVTQMGQEVILRCVPISNHLYFYWYRQILGQKVEFLVSFYNNEISEKSEIFDDQFSVERPDGSNFTLKIRSTKLEDSAMYFCASRGDRSYGYTFGSGTRLTVV.

The V call is TRBV24-1, the J call TRBJ2-7; no definite D call. There are 15 residues in the CDR3. From germline, CDR1 is KGHDR and CDR2 SFDVKD. The V end was cut by 6 bases, the J end by 7 bases, with 21 bases between. The CDR3 nucleotides read TGTGCCACCAGTCCCGGCGCGGTTGGGGTTCGTGAGCAGTACTTC. Translating gives CATSPGAVGVREQYF.